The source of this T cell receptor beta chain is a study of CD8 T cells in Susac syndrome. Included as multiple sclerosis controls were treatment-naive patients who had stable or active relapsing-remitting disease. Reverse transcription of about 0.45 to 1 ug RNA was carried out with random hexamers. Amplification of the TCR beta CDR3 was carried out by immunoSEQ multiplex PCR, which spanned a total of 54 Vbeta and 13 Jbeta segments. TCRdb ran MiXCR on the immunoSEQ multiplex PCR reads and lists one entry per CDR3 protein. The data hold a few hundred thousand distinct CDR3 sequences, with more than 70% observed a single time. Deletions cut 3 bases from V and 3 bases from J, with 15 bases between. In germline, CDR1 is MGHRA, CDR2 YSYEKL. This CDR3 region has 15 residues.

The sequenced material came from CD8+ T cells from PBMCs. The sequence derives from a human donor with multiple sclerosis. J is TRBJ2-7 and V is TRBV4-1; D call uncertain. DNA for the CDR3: TGCGCCAGCAGCCAGGTCGGACCAGCGTTCTACGAGCAGTACTTC. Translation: CASSQVGPAFYEQYF.